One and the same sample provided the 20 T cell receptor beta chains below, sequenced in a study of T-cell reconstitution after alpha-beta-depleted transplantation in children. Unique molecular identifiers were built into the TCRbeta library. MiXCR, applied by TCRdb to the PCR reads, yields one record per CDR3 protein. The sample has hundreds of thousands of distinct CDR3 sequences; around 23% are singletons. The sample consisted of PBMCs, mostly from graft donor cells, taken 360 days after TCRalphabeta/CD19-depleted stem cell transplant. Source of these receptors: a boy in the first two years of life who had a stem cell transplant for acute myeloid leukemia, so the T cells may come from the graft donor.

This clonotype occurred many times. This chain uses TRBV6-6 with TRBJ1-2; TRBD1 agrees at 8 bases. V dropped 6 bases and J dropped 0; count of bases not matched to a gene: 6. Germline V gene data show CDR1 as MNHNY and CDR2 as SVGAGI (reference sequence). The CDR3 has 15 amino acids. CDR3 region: CASRKTGAANYGYTF. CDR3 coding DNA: TGTGCCAGCAGAAAGACAGGGGCCGCTAACTATGGCTACACCTTC.

For the CDR3, the DNA is TGTGCCAGCAGCACGGCGACGGAGTACAATGAGCAGTTCTTC. This gives the protein CASSTATEYNEQFF. V and J are TRBV5-6 and TRBJ2-1; D gene ambiguous. This CDR3 spans 14 amino acids. Trimming pared 4 bases from V and 4 bases from J, leaving 12 bases between. CDR1 is SGHDT, CDR2 YYEEEE, per germline.

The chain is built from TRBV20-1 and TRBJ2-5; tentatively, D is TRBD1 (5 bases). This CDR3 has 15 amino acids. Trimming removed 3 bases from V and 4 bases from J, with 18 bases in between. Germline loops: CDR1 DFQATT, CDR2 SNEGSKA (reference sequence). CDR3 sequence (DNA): TGCAGTGCTAGGGCCTCCAGGGAAGTAGGAGAGACCCAGTACTTC. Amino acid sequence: CSARASREVGETQYF.

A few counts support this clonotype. The DNA for the CDR3 is TGCAGCGTTGAAGTAGGACAGGGAAGGTTCTTC. Residues: CSVEVGQGRFF. The chain couples TRBV29-1 to TRBJ2-1; 8 bases map to TRBD1. This CDR3 has 11 amino acids. CDR1 and CDR2 (germline): SQVTM, ANQGSEA. V was pared by 1 base and J by 15 bases, with 5 bases of the junction left unmatched.

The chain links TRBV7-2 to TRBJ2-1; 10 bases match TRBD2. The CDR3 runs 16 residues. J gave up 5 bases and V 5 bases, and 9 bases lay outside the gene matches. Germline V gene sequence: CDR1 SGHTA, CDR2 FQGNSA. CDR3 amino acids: CASSPRVAGGHNEQFF. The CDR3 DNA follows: TGTGCCAGCAGCCCCCGGGTAGCGGGGGGCCACAATGAGCAGTTCTTC.

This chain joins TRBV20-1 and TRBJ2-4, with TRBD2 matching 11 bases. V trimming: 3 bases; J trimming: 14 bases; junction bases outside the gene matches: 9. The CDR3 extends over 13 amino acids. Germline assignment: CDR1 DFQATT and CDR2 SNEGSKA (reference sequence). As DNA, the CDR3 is TGCAGTGCTAGCATAGCGGGGGGGAGAGTTAAGTACTTC. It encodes CSASIAGGRVKYF.

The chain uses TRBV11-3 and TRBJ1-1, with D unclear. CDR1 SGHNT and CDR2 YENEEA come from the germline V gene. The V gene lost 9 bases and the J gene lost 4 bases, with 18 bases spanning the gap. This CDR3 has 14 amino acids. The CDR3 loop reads CASKGPGPGTEAFF. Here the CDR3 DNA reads TGTGCCAGTAAGGGTCCCGGGCCGGGCACTGAAGCTTTCTTT.

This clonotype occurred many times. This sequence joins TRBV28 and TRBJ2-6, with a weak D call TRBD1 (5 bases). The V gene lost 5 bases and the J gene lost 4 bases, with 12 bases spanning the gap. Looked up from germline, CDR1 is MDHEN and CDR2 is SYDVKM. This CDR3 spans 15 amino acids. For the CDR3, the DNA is TGTGCCAGCAGTCGAAGGGGTTCAGGGGCCAACGTCCTGACTTTC. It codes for CASSRRGSGANVLTF.

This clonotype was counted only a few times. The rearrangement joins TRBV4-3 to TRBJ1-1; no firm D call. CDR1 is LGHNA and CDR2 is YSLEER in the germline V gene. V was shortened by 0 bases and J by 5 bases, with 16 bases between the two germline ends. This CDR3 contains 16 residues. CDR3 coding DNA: TGCGCCAGCAGCCAAGAGGTAGAGTCCCTTTTGACTGAAGCTTTCTTT. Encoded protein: CASSQEVESLLTEAFF.

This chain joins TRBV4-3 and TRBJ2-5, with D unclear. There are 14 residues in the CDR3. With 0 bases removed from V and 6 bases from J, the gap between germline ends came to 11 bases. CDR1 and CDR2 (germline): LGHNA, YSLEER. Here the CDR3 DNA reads TGCGCCAGCAGCCAAGATGTGACGCGGAAGACCCAGTACTTC. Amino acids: CASSQDVTRKTQYF.

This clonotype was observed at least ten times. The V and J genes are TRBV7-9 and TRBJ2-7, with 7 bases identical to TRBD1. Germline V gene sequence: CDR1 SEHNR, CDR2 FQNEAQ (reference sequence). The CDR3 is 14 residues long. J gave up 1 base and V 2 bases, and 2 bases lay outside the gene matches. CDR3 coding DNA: TGTGCCAGCAGCTTACAGGGGGTATCCTACGAGCAGTACTTC. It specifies CASSLQGVSYEQYF.

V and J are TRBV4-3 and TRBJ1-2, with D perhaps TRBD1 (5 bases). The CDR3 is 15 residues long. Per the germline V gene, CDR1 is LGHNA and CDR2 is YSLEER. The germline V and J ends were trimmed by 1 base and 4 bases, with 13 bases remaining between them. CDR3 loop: CASSQAGRGPYGYTF. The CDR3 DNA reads TGCGCCAGCAGCCAAGCTGGTCGGGGACCCTATGGCTACACCTTC.

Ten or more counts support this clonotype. Here the CDR3 reads CASSSNWYGTVTDTQYF. DNA for the CDR3: TGTGCCAGCAGCTCCAATTGGTACGGAACAGTTACAGATACGCAGTATTTT. The chain couples TRBV6-2 or TRBV6-3 to TRBJ2-3; D not certain. The length of the CDR3 is 17 residues. With 6 bases removed from V and 3 bases from J, the gap between germline ends came to 22 bases. Germline CDR1 reads MNHEY; CDR2 reads SVGEGT.

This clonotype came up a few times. CDR3 region: CASSDRGSTEAFF. The CDR3 nucleotides read TGTGCCAGCAGTGACCGGGGGAGCACTGAAGCTTTCTTT. The J gene is TRBJ1-1, the V gene TRBV3-1, with D perhaps TRBD1 (5 bases). The CDR3 extends over 13 amino acids. Germline V gene data show CDR1 as LGHDT and CDR2 as YNNKEL (reference sequence). Trimming shortened V by 6 bases and J by 4 bases, and 12 bases separated the two germline ends.

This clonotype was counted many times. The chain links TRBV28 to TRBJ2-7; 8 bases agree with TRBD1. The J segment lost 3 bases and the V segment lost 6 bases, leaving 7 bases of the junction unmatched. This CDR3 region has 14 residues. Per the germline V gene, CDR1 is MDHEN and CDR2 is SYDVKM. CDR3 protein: CASSAQGVSYEQYV. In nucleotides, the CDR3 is TGTGCCAGCAGCGCACAGGGGGTTAGCTACGAGCAGTACGTC.

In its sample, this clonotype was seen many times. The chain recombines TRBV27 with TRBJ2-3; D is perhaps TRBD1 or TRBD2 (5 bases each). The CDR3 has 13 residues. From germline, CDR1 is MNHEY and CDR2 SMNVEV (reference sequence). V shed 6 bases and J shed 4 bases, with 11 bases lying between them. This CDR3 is CASRPWGSDTQYF. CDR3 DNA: TGTGCCAGCAGGCCATGGGGGTCAGATACGCAGTATTTT.

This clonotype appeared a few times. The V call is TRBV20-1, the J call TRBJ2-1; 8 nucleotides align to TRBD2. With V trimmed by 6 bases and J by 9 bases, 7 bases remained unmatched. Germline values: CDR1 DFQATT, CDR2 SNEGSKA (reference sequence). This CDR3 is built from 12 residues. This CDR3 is CSAKRGQGEQFF. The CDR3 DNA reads TGCAGTGCGAAGCGGGGGCAGGGTGAGCAGTTCTTC.

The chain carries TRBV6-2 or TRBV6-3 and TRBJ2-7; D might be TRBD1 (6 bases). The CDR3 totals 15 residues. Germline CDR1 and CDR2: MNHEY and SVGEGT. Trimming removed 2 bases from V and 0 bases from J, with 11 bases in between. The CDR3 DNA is TGTGCCAGCAGTTACCCGGACAGCGCCTCCTACGAGCAGTACTTC. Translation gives CASSYPDSASYEQYF.

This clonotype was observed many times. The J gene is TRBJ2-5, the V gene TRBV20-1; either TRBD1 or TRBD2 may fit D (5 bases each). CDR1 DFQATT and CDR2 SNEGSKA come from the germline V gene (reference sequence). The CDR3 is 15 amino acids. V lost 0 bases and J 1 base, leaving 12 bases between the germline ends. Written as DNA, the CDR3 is TGCAGTGCTAGAGATTGGGGGTCCCCCCAAGAGACCCAGTACTTC. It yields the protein CSARDWGSPQETQYF.

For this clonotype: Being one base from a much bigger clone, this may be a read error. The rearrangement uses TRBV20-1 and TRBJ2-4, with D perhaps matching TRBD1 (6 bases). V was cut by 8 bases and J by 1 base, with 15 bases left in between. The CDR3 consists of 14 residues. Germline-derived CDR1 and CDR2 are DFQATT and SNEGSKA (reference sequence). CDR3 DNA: TGCAGTACCTTCCGGGACATGGCCAAAAACATTCAGTACTTC. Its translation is CSTFRDMAKNIQYF.